The present TCR beta chain was sequenced within a study of T cell repertoires in aging, cancer and after chemotherapy (dated by TCRdb to the late 2010s). Regarding the study in general: Six donor age groups were covered, ranging from 30 or younger up to 70 or older, and each group contained at least three individuals. Paired pre- and post-chemotherapy samples in the hematological group came from chronic lymphocytic leukemia patients treated with fludarabine- or bendamustine-based regimens. In total, the full dataset held millions of TCR reads. The study profiled peripheral blood TCR beta repertoires from healthy donors and cancer patients to examine immunoaging and T cell reconstitution after chemotherapy. Alongside 95 healthy donors serving as a reference group, the cohort included over 200 cancer patients, of whom 94 had hematological cancers and some 130 had solid cancers.

Findings and caveats that apply to the study as a whole: An increase in median generation probability over the chemotherapy interval was observed in both cancer cohorts, suggesting that the repertoire was reconstituted through rebound thymic output. According to the authors, the repertoire data do not allow conclusions to be drawn about immunological memory after chemotherapy. Lymphoid organ infiltration was present in the hematological cancer patients, and this infiltration may itself impair thymic emigration or the expansion of peripheral T cells. Compared with age-matched healthy donors, untreated patients with either hematological or solid cancers had significantly lower TCR diversity in the blood along with higher clonality. Declining TCR diversity with age in healthy donors was mainly explained by loss of richness; in cancer patients, loss of evenness also contributed.

Rearranged TRB sequences spanning V, D and J segments were amplified by multiplex touch-down PCR using a mixed TRB-A/B primer pool. Two consecutive PCR reactions with Phusion HS II polymerase added Illumina adapters and sample indices to the amplicons. Amplicons were gel-purified with the NucleoSpin Gel and PCR Clean-up kit, then checked with Qubit and an Agilent 2100 Bioanalyzer. Sequencing of libraries was carried out on an Illumina MiSeq in 600-cycle, single-indexed, paired-end runs. Processing in the source paper ran as follows. TRB sequences were processed with MiXCR versions 2.12 and 3.0.5. Each unique CDR3 nucleotide sequence counted as one clone, and only productive sequences with at least two reads were retained. Shannon diversity, evenness, clonality (one minus evenness), and alpha-parameterized diversity profiles from alpha 0 to 5 were included as repertoire metrics. Generation probabilities of clones in paired pre- and post-chemotherapy samples were computed with the IGoR algorithm. Using fastp trimming at Q25 and MiXCR clonotype assembly, TCRdb reanalyzed the public sequencing data and kept in-frame beta chains. A single entry per CDR3 protein holds the most common genes and DNA from its merged rows. The V and J calls reflect TCRdb's pipeline rather than the authors' work. The sample table lists 2,500 or so distinct CDR3 sequences, approximately 20% of them with a count of one. The ten biggest clones cover 7.5% to 9% of the sample.

The germline V gene encodes CDR1 PRHDT and CDR2 FYEKMQ (reference sequence). The CDR3, from cysteine to phenylalanine, totals 17 residues. The retained sequence is limited to the CDR3, 51 bases, with the frame set at the first base. At the junction V is shortened by 4 bases and J by 3 bases, with 21 bases in between. Genomic DNA extracted from peripheral blood, rather than sorted cells or RNA, was used as the source for amplification of TCR beta rearrangements. As to this clonotype: The specificity of this receptor is unknown. With a much larger clone just one base away, this may be a read error.

Sequenced material: blood. This sequence was found in a human donor with a blood cancer. The V and J segments used are TRBV13 and TRBJ1-2; no D gene call is confident. The CDR3 protein: CASSSRPRPAFDYGYTF. The DNA sequence is TGTGCCAGCAGCTCGCGCCCACGGCCCGCTTTTGACTATGGCTACACCTTC.